The table lists the clone carrying this T cell receptor (beta chain) with a few counts. Its antigen remains unidentified. The CDR3 contains 14 residues. Trimming stripped 7 bases from V and 1 base from J, with 14 bases between. CDR1 SQVTM and CDR2 ANQGSEA come from the germline V gene. cDNA libraries for TCR alpha and TCR beta, carrying sample barcodes and UMIs, came from 5'RACE with constant-segment primers. TCRdb fed the 5' RACE reads into MiXCR, producing one record per CDR3 protein. Of some 120,000 distinct CDR3 sequences in the sample, around a sixth were seen once. The sample originates from a study of T-cell memory formation after mild COVID-19. Study background: The TCR clusters were mostly specific to one donor. Findings and caveats of the study: Cross-reactive memory seemingly joined, as some responding clones were found in pre-infection memory. Second-wave clones reaching peak frequency on day 37 lacked confirmed SARS-CoV-2 specificity.

The specimen sequenced was PBMCs or a T cell subset sorted from them (not recorded which). The receptor's source is an adult woman who had mild COVID-19 (a few samples of this study predate the infection). Cell type and time point are not known. V gene TRBV29-1 combines with J gene TRBJ2-1; D may be TRBD1 or TRBD2 (6 bases each). The CDR3, as DNA: TGCAGCGCCGAAGGGGGGATTTCCTACAATGAGCAGTTCTTC. Amino acid sequence: CSAEGGISYNEQFF.